Sequencing of this T cell receptor beta chain was carried out in a study of lymphopenia after photon versus proton radiotherapy. V was cut by 1 base and J by 2 bases, with 9 bases left in between. The CDR3 runs 14 residues. Germline V gene data show CDR1 as SGHRS and CDR2 as YFSETQ. Study-level points and caveats: After the lymphocyte nadir, photon-treated repertoires showed oligoclonal expansion, especially of CD8+ Temra cells. Proton therapy kept repertoires fairly stable, unlike photons, which gained effector/memory cells.

For this clone: Its antigen is unknown.

Sequencing was performed with immunoSEQ multiplex PCR; in TCRdb, only in-frame clones are kept and a portion is missing. The sample records 30,000 to 40,000 clones, about 94% being singletons. Sequencing used peripheral blood, obtained from a patient treated with photon-based radiotherapy. J is TRBJ1-1 and V is TRBV5-1; the D is unclear. This clonotype was obtained from a man aged 55-75 years with cholangiocarcinoma. The DNA of the CDR3 is TGCGCCAGCAGCTTGACTACAACAAACACTGAAGCTTTCTTT. It yields the protein CASSLTTTNTEAFF.